This T cell receptor beta chain is from a study of T cells expressing NK-cell markers. TCRdb reprocessed the 5' RACE reads and stores each CDR3 protein as one record, lacking DNA. Here the sample table reports some 600,000 distinct CDR3 sequences. The material sequenced was blood T cells: a sorted CD56 or NKG2C T cell subset, CD4+ or CD8+ T cells, or bulk PBMC T cells (not recorded which). This clonotype was sampled from a man younger than 30 in good health.

The CDR3 loop is CASSLLGGGEKETQYF. The chain recombines TRBV27 with TRBJ2-5; TCRdb designates TRBD1, a call that cannot be tested without DNA. Germline V gene lookup returns CDR1 MNHEY and CDR2 SMNVEV (reference sequence). The CDR3 has 16 residues.